Given below is one T cell receptor (beta chain) in context. Its antigen is still unknown. The data derive from a study of cytomegalovirus exposure and HLA in healthy donors. General study results and limits: Some V segments, including TRBV6-2 and TRBV6-3, were excluded as indistinguishable. Later on, analysis showed that most CMV-associated TCR beta chains appeared to be HLA-restricted. The study listed under 200 cytomegalovirus-associated TCR beta chains.

PCR primers comprised 60 Vbeta and 13 Jbeta primers. In the authors' workflow: Later, an analysis found around 77 million unique TCR beta chains, and about 10 million of these were shared. Measured with immunoSEQ multiplex PCR; TCRdb has only the in-frame clones, and not every one. The V and J calls and clone size come from that table; D and trimming were worked out from the DNA. This table holds 120,000 or so clones, about 80% found once. The V gene end was trimmed by 6 bases and the J gene end by 2 bases; junction bases not matched to a gene: 19. The germline V gene has CDR1 MDHEN and CDR2 SYDVKM. The CDR3 covers 20 residues.

The V and J genes are TRBV28 and TRBJ1-5; 10 bases fit TRBD1. This TCR was sampled from a man aged 30-40 years in good health and CMV-seropositive. What was sequenced was PBMCs. The CDR3 coding sequence is TGTGCCAGCAGGGACAGGGGGTCCGAGGGATGGGGAGCGGGCAATCAGCCCCAGCATTTT. Protein: CASRDRGSEGWGAGNQPQHF.